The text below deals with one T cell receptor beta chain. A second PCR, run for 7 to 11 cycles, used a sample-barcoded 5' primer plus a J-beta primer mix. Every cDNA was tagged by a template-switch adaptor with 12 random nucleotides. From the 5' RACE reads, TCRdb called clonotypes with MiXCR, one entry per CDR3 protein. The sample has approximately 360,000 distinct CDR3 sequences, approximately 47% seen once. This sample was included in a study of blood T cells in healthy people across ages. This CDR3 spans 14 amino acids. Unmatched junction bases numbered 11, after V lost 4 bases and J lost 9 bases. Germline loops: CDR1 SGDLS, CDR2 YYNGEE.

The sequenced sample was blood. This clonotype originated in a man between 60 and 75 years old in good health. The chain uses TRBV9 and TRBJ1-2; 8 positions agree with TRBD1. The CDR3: CASSILDREMRYTF. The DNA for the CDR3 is TGTGCCAGCAGCATCTTGGACAGGGAGATGCGCTACACCTTC.